This T cell receptor (beta chain) was captured in a study of T cell repertoires in cytomegalovirus infection. Study background: Recently identified HLA-C-restricted and well-studied HLA-B-restricted CMV epitopes were used. A matching HLA type, together with CMV infection, was signaled by public TCR beta signatures. Study results and limitations: It was HLA-C-restricted CMV-specific TCR beta clonotypes that dominated the response ex vivo. Identification of carriers of CMV plus the relevant HLA was achieved through cumulative public TCR beta family frequency.

MiXCR was run by TCRdb on the reads, yielding one entry per CDR3 protein. The table has around 540,000 distinct CDR3 sequences, 30% to 40% seen once. Germline V lookup: CDR1 MNHGY, CDR2 SAAAGT. V gave up 5 bases and J gave up 7 bases, with 11 bases separating them. This CDR3 is 12 amino acids long. Points on this clonotype: Its antigen is not identified.

The V gene is TRBV6-8, the J gene TRBJ1-1; D gene unclear. The sequenced sample was cultured PBMCs, obtained from culture after CMV antigen stimulation. The clonotype comes from a human donor in good health (CMV status not recorded). Some clones in this sample may be carry-over from other donors' samples. CDR3 in DNA: TGTGCCAGCAGTCCCCCCTCCCATGAAGCTTTCTTT. Residues: CASSPPSHEAFF.